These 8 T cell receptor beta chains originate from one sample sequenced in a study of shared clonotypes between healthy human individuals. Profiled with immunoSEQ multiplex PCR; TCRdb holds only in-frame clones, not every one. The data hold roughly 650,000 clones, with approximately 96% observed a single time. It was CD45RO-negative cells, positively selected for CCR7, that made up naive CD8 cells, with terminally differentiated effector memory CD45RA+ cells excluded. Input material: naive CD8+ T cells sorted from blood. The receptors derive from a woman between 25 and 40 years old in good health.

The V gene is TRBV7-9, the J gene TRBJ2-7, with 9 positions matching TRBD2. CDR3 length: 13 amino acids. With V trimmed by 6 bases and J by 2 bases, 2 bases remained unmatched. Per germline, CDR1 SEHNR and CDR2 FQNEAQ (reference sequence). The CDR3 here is CASSSGSTYEQYF. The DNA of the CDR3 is TGTGCCAGCAGTAGCGGGAGTACCTACGAGCAGTACTTC.

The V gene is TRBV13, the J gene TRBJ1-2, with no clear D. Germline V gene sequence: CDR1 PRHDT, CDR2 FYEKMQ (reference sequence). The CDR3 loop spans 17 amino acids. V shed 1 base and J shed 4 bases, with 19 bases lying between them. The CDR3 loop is CASSLDRPTRRGYGYTF. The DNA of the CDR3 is TGTGCCAGCAGCTTAGACCGGCCGACACGTCGGGGCTATGGCTACACCTTC. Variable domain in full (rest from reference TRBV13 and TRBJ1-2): AAGVIQSPRHLIKEKRETATLKCYPIPRHDTVYWYQQGPGQDPQFLISFYEKMQSDKGSIPDRFSAQQFSDYHSELNMSSLELGDSALYFCASSLDRPTRRGYGYTFGSGTRLTVV.

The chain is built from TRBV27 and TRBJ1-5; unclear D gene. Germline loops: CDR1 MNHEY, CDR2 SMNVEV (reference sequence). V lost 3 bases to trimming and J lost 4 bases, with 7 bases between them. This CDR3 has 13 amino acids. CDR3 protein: CASSLFLNQPQHF. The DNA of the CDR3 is TGTGCCAGCAGTTTGTTTCTTAATCAGCCCCAGCATTTT.

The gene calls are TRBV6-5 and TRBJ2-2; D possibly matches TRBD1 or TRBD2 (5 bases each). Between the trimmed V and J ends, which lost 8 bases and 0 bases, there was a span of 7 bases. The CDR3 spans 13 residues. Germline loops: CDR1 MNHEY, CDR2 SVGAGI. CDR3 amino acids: CASGTANTGELFF. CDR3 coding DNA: TGTGCCAGCGGGACGGCGAACACCGGGGAGCTGTTTTTT.

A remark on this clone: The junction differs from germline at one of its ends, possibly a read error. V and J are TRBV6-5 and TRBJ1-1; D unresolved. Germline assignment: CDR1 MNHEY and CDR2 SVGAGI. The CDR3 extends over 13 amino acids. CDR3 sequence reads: CASSYGGNAEAFF. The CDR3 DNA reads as TGTGCCAGCAGTTACGGCGGGAACGCTGAAGCTTTCTTT.

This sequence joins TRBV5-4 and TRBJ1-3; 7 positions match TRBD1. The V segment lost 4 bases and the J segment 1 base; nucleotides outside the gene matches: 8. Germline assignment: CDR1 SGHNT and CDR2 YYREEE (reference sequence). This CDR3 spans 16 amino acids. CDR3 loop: CASSGEEGASGNTIYF. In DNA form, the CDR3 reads TGTGCCAGCAGCGGGGAGGAGGGGGCTTCTGGAAACACCATATATTTT.

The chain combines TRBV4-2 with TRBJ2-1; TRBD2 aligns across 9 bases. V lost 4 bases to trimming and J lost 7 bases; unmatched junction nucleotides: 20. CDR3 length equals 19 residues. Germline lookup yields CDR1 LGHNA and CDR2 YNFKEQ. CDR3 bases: TGTGCCAGCAGCCCATTCACCCCCGGGACTAGCCCAGCCCTGAATGAGCAGTTCTTC. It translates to CASSPFTPGTSPALNEQFF.

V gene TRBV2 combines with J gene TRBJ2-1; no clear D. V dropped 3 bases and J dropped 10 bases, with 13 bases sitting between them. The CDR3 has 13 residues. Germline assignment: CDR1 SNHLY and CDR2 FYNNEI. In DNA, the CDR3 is TGTGCCAGCAGTGACGCGAACTTCAACGAGCAGTTCTTC. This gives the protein CASSDANFNEQFF.